Listed here are 26 T cell receptor beta chains from one sample, sequenced in a study of regulatory T cells in long-lasting Graves disease. The TCR beta library used iRepertoire HTBI primers with Arm-PCR amplification of CDR3. MiXCR was run by TCRdb on the multiplex PCR reads, yielding one entry per CDR3 protein. This sample has about 220,000 distinct CDR3 sequences; roughly 19% occur once, and the top ten carry about 10%. Documented time point: newly diagnosed GD, antithyroid drugs for less than 3 months. Extracted PBMC RNA gave rise to the TCR library. These data were also reused for a study on T cells in Graves' hyperthyroidism and ophthalmopathy.

The specimen comprised peripheral blood mononuclear cells (PBMCs), sampled at new diagnosis, from a patient treated with antithyroid drugs. These receptors originate from a woman aged 25 to 39 with Graves disease.

Points on this clonotype: One end of the junction varies from germline; a read error may be responsible. The chain couples TRBV3-1 to TRBJ2-1, with 9 bases identical to TRBD2. The CDR3 has 16 residues. Germline assignment: CDR1 LGHDT and CDR2 YNNKEL (reference sequence). The CDR3: CASSQEVGGRAHEQLF. As DNA, the CDR3 is TGTGCCAGCAGCCAAGAAGTGGGCGGGAGGGCCCATGAGCAGTTGTTC.

This clonotype was picked up many times. The gene calls are TRBV5-6 and TRBJ1-2, with D uncertain. Germline values: CDR1 SGHDT, CDR2 YYEEEE. V lost 2 bases, J lost 8 bases, and 16 bases lay in between. The CDR3 runs 14 residues. DNA for the CDR3: TGTGCCAGCAGCTTAGAGGGTCCGGCACGCGGCTACACCTTC. Its translation is CASSLEGPARGYTF.

This clonotype was seen at least ten times. The V call is TRBV5-6, the J call TRBJ1-2; 7 positions match TRBD1. Germline trimming cut 2 bases from V and 8 bases from J; bases unmatched to any gene: 15. Germline-derived CDR1 and CDR2 are SGHDT and YYEEEE. This CDR3 has 16 residues. The CDR3 sequence is CASSFFEWPVTGGYTF. The CDR3 DNA is TGTGCCAGCAGCTTCTTCGAATGGCCCGTGACAGGGGGCTACACCTTC. The full variable domain, in which reference TRBV5-6 and TRBJ1-2 provide the parts outside the CDR3, is DAGVTQSPTHLIKTRGQQVTLRCSPKSGHDTVSWYQQALGQGPQFIFQYYEEEERQRGNFPDRFSGHQFPNYSSELNVNALLLGDSALYLCASSFFEWPVTGGYTFGSGTRLTVV.

Comment on this clonotype: A much larger clonotype is one base distant, so this may be a read error. The chain recombines TRBV28 with TRBJ2-2; D gene ambiguous. V lost 3 bases to trimming and J lost 3 bases, with 11 bases between them. In germline, CDR1 is MDHEN, CDR2 SYDVKM. CDR3 size: 15 residues. The CDR3 region is CASSFARMDTGELFF. DNA of the CDR3: TGTGCCAGCAGTTTTGCTAGAATGGACACCGGGGAGCTGTTTTTT.

This clonotype was detected only a few times. The chain links TRBV7-2 to TRBJ2-1, with 7 bases fitting TRBD2. This CDR3 is 14 amino acids long. V lost 4 bases and J lost 6; bases outside the gene matches: 6. CDR1 is SGHTA and CDR2 is FQGNSA in the germline V gene. In DNA, the CDR3 is TGTGCCAGCAGCTCCCGGACTAGATCCAATGAGCAGTTCTTC. It translates to CASSSRTRSNEQFF.

This clonotype is termed medium-sized (0.01 to 0.1%). The chain uses TRBV12-3 or TRBV12-4 and TRBJ1-6; 9 nucleotides align to TRBD1. The CDR3 sequence is 14 residues long. With V trimmed by 5 bases and J by 10 bases, 6 bases remained unmatched. The CDR3 DNA reads as TGTGCCAGCAGTGGGGACAGGGTGAGATCACCCCTCCACTTT. This translates into CASSGDRVRSPLHF.

At least ten counts were recorded for this clonotype. The chain links TRBV30 to TRBJ1-2; 8 nucleotides line up with TRBD1. The CDR3 runs to 13 residues. Trimming took 2 bases from V and 7 from J; bases not matched to a gene: 6. The germline gives CDR1 GTSNPN, CDR2 SVGIG (reference sequence). This CDR3 is CAWSPDRAGGYTF. The CDR3 DNA follows: TGTGCCTGGAGTCCGGACAGGGCCGGTGGCTACACCTTC.

This clonotype appeared a few times. The chain links TRBV18 to TRBJ1-5; 9 bases align to TRBD1. The CDR3 is 16 residues long. Trimming at V came to 5 bases and at J to 6 bases, leaving 11 bases not matched to a gene. Germline V gives CDR1 KGHSH, CDR2 LQKENI. The CDR3 region is CASSSKDRGFGQPQHF. The CDR3 coding sequence is TGTGCCAGCTCATCCAAAGACAGGGGGTTCGGTCAGCCCCAGCATTTT.

This clonotype was recorded at least ten times. The chain links TRBV5-6 to TRBJ2-3, with TRBD2 matching over 7 bases. The V segment lost 2 bases and the J segment 2 bases; nucleotides outside the gene matches: 5. Germline CDR1 and CDR2: SGHDT and YYEEEE. The CDR3 length is 15 residues. CDR3 protein: CASSLGSGNTDTQYF. CDR3 bases: TGTGCCAGCAGCTTAGGGAGCGGGAACACAGATACGCAGTATTTT. The full variable domain, rest sourced from reference TRBV5-6 and TRBJ2-3, is DAGVTQSPTHLIKTRGQQVTLRCSPKSGHDTVSWYQQALGQGPQFIFQYYEEEERQRGNFPDRFSGHQFPNYSSELNVNALLLGDSALYLCASSLGSGNTDTQYFGPGTRLTVL.

Ten or more counts support this clonotype. V is TRBV15 and J is TRBJ2-5; 8 nucleotides line up with TRBD2. This CDR3 has 14 residues. Germline V gives CDR1 LNHNV, CDR2 YYDKDF (reference sequence). The V segment lost 3 bases and the J segment 5 bases; nucleotides outside the gene matches: 5. This CDR3 reads CATSSSTGGETQYF. Written as DNA, the CDR3 is TGTGCCACCAGCAGCTCTACGGGAGGGGAGACCCAGTACTTC. The full variable domain, completed using reference TRBV15 and TRBJ2-5, is DAMVIQNPRYQVTQFGKPVTLSCSQTLNHNVMYWYQQKSSQAPKLLFHYYDKDFNNEADTPDNFQSRRPNTSFCFLDIRSPGLGDTAMYLCATSSSTGGETQYFGPGTRLLVL.

This clonotype was seen ten or more times. This chain connects TRBV20-1 to TRBJ2-7, with D uncertain. The CDR3 is 11 amino acids. Germline V gene lookup returns CDR1 DFQATT and CDR2 SNEGSKA (reference sequence). The CDR3 protein is CRAGPSYEQYF. The CDR3 DNA follows: TGCAGGGCCGGGCCTTCCTACGAGCAGTACTTC.

The rearrangement uses TRBV11-2 and TRBJ1-6; 7 nucleotides line up with TRBD1. CDR1 is SGHAT and CDR2 is FQNNGV in the germline V gene. V lost 5 bases, J lost 9 bases, and 7 bases stayed unmatched. The length of the CDR3 is 14 residues. Written as DNA, the CDR3 is TGTGCCAGCAGCCCTGGGACAGAAGGTTCACCCCTCCACTTT. Amino acids: CASSPGTEGSPLHF.

In its sample, this clonotype was seen many times. This chain uses TRBV6-2 or TRBV6-3 with TRBJ2-3; D gene uncertain. The germline CDR1 and CDR2 sequences are MNHEY and SVGEGT. The CDR3 extends over 14 amino acids. The V gene lost 2 bases and the J gene lost 1 base, with 7 bases spanning the gap. Here the CDR3 reads CASSYGWGTDTQYF. The CDR3 DNA sequence: TGTGCCAGCAGTTACGGTTGGGGCACAGATACGCAGTATTTT.

The table lists this clonotype with many counts. The rearrangement links TRBV7-2 to TRBJ2-5; 7 bases are shared with TRBD1. The length of the CDR3 is 13 residues. The germline V gene has CDR1 SGHTA and CDR2 FQGNSA. The V gene end was trimmed by 6 bases and the J gene end by 5 bases; junction bases not matched to a gene: 6. CDR3 region: CASRNRGTETQYF. The CDR3 DNA follows: TGTGCCAGCAGAAACAGGGGCACGGAGACCCAGTACTTC.

This clonotype has at least ten counts. The chain links TRBV20-1 to TRBJ1-6; D perhaps matches TRBD1 (5 bases). Between the trimmed V and J ends, which lost 6 bases and 5 bases, there was a span of 17 bases. The germline CDR1 and CDR2 sequences are DFQATT and SNEGSKA (reference sequence). This CDR3 is built from 15 residues. As DNA, the CDR3 is TGCAGTGCAGCTCCAGGGACTATTAATAATTCACCCCTCCACTTT. Its translation is CSAAPGTINNSPLHF.

A word on this clonotype: One end of the junction varies from germline; a read error may be responsible. This chain uses TRBV29-1 with TRBJ1-2, with 12 positions matching TRBD1. This CDR3 region has 15 residues. The germline V gene encodes CDR1 SQVTM and CDR2 ANQGSEA. This CDR3 reads CSADTPGQGASGYIF. CDR3 DNA sequence: TGCAGCGCCGATACCCCGGGACAGGGGGCGAGCGGCTACATCTTC. Full variable domain (remainder filled in from reference TRBV29-1 and TRBJ1-2): SAVISQKPSRDICQRGTSLTIQCQVDSQVTMMFWYRQQPGQSLTLIATANQGSEATYESGFVIDKFPISRPNLTFSTLTVSNMSPEDSSIYLCSADTPGQGASGYIFGSGTRLTVV.

A note on this clonotype: A much larger clone is a single base away; this may be a read error. This chain joins TRBV19 and TRBJ1-2; tentative D call: TRBD1 (6 bases). Germline CDR1 is LNHDA and CDR2 is SQIVND (reference sequence). CDR3 size: 14 residues. CDR3: CASNPAGGVYGHTF. In DNA form, the CDR3 reads TGTGCCAGTAACCCGGCGGGGGGCGTCTATGGCCACACCTTC. The full variable domain, rest sourced from reference TRBV19 and TRBJ1-2, is DGGITQSPKYLFRKEGQNVTLSCEQNLNHDAMYWYRQDPGQGLRLIYYSQIVNDFQKGDIAEGYSVSREKKESFPLTVTSAQKNPTAFYLCASNPAGGVYGHTFGSGTRLTVV.

At least ten counts were recorded for this clonotype. The chain joins TRBV20-1 to TRBJ1-2; D is unclear. Between the trimmed V and J ends, which lost 6 bases and 8 bases, there was a span of 13 bases. CDR3 length equals 11 residues. Germline CDR1 DFQATT, CDR2 SNEGSKA (reference sequence). The CDR3 reads CSAERYPGYTF. The CDR3 nucleotides are TGCAGTGCCGAGAGGTATCCAGGCTACACCTTC.

This clonotype was counted many times. The rearrangement joins TRBV20-1 to TRBJ1-6; 7 nucleotides line up with TRBD1. Trimming at V came to 7 bases and at J to 4 bases, leaving 10 bases not matched to a gene. This CDR3 region has 15 residues. Germline-derived CDR1 and CDR2 are DFQATT and SNEGSKA (reference sequence). The CDR3 is CSGEPGQSYNSPLHF. DNA of the CDR3: TGCAGTGGGGAACCGGGACAGTCGTATAATTCACCCCTCCACTTT.

This clonotype has a count of ten or more. V and J are TRBV3-1 and TRBJ1-3; possibly TRBD1 for D (6 bases). The germline gives CDR1 LGHDT, CDR2 YNNKEL (reference sequence). CDR3 length: 17 residues. V was trimmed by 5 bases and J by 0 bases, leaving 17 bases between them. The CDR3 here is CASSFITGRISGNTIYF. In DNA, the CDR3 is TGTGCCAGCAGCTTCATAACAGGGCGAATCTCTGGAAACACCATATATTTT.

This clonotype showed up many times. The V gene is TRBV4-2, the J gene TRBJ1-1; D is perhaps TRBD1 (5 bases). V lost 4 bases and J lost 10, with 13 bases in between. Germline loops: CDR1 LGHNA, CDR2 YNFKEQ. This CDR3 is 12 amino acids long. CDR3 region: CASSLTTAVAFF. The CDR3 DNA follows: TGTGCCAGCAGCCTCACGACAGCAGTAGCTTTCTTT.

In its sample, this clonotype was seen many times. V usage is TRBV11-1 and J usage is TRBJ2-5; 12 bases align to TRBD1. CDR3 length: 15 residues. Germline V gives CDR1 SGHAT, CDR2 FQDESV (reference sequence). The V and J ends lost 4 bases and 4 bases, in that order; junction bases with no gene match: 4. The CDR3 DNA reads TGTGCCAGCAGCTGGGACAGGGGGCTAGTAGAGACCCAGTACTTC. This sequence encodes CASSWDRGLVETQYF. Variable domain in full (rest from reference TRBV11-1 and TRBJ2-5): EAEVAQSPRYKITEKSQAVAFWCDPISGHATLYWYRQILGQGPELLVQFQDESVVDDSQLPKDRFSAERLKGVDSTLKIQPAELGDSAMYLCASSWDRGLVETQYFGPGTRLLVL.

This clonotype was recorded at least ten times. This chain links TRBV28 with TRBJ1-1, with D possibly being TRBD1 (6 bases). CDR1 and CDR2 (germline): MDHEN, SYDVKM. The length of the CDR3 is 15 residues. Trimming pared 5 bases from V and 3 bases from J, leaving 16 bases between. The CDR3 sequence: CASSPTDSDDTEAFF. CDR3 sequence (DNA): TGTGCCAGCAGTCCGACGGACAGCGATGACACTGAAGCTTTCTTT. Supplemented by reference TRBV28 and TRBJ1-1, the full variable domain reads DVKVTQSSRYLVKRTGEKVFLECVQDMDHENMFWYRQDPGLGLRLIYFSYDVKMKEKGDIPEGYSVSREKKERFSLILESASTNQTSMYLCASSPTDSDDTEAFFGQGTRLTVV.

Comment on this clonotype: A clone one base away is much larger, so this may be a read error. The chain links TRBV24-1 to TRBJ1-6; D is unresolved. The CDR3 loop spans 18 amino acids. Germline V lookup: CDR1 KGHDR, CDR2 SFDVKD. The CDR3 DNA reads TGTGCCACCAGGGTACCAATGAGGGAAGGACCCTATAGTTCACCCCTCCACTTT. This encodes CATRVPMREGPYSSPLHF.

The chain uses TRBV18 and TRBJ1-1, with unresolved D. Trimming shortened V by 8 bases and J by 4 bases, and 17 bases separated the two germline ends. Germline assignment: CDR1 KGHSH and CDR2 LQKENI. The CDR3 extends over 14 amino acids. The CDR3 sequence: CASTRASLGTEAFF. In DNA form, the CDR3 reads TGTGCCAGCACCCGGGCCTCTTTAGGCACTGAAGCTTTCTTT.

This clonotype has a count of ten or more. The V call is TRBV27, the J call TRBJ2-7; D uncertain. The germline V and J ends were trimmed by 6 bases and 7 bases, with 10 bases remaining between them. From germline, CDR1 is MNHEY and CDR2 SMNVEV (reference sequence). This CDR3 has 11 residues. The CDR3 nucleotides are TGTGCCAGCAGAGGGCCGTGGGAGCAGTACTTC. Translation gives CASRGPWEQYF.